This TCR beta chain emerged from a study of T cell responses to AZD1222 COVID-19 vaccine. Sequencing used immunoSEQ multiplex PCR; TCRdb keeps in-frame clones, though not all of them. Among some 150,000 clones, 82% were seen once, and the ten largest hold 4.1%. The CDR3 is 15 amino acids. V dropped 5 bases and J dropped 9 bases, with 22 bases sitting between them. The germline V gene has CDR1 MNHEY and CDR2 SVGAGI. This rearrangement joins TRBV6-5 to TRBJ1-2, with D maybe TRBD1 (6 bases). The material was peripheral blood, obtained on day 0 of MenACWY control vaccination. The TCR was taken from an adult in good health. This CDR3 is CASSPHRDTPVRYTF. Here the CDR3 DNA reads TGTGCCAGCAGTCCACACAGGGACACCCCTGTCCGCTACACCTTC.